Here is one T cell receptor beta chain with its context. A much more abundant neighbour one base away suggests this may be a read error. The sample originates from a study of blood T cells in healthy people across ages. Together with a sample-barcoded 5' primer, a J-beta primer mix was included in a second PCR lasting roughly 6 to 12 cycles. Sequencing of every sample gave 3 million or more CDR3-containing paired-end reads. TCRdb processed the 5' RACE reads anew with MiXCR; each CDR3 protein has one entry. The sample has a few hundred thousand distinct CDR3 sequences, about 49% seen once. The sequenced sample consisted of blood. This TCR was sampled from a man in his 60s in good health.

The CDR3 protein is CAGSRTGGRGYTF. The CDR3 DNA sequence: TGTGCCGGCAGCCGGACAGGGGGCCGGGGCTACACCTTC. The chain combines TRBV6-5 with TRBJ1-2, with 11 bases that match TRBD1. There are 13 residues in the CDR3. Germline-derived CDR1 and CDR2 are MNHEY and SVGAGI.